These 23 T cell receptor beta chains originate from one sample sequenced in a study of CD8 T cells in Susac syndrome. After extraction with the RNeasy kit, roughly 0.5 to 1 ug of the RNA was reverse transcribed using random hexamers. TCRdb re-derived calls from the immunoSEQ multiplex PCR reads in MiXCR, one entry per CDR3 protein. In the table there are roughly 180,000 distinct CDR3 sequences, 85% to 95% of which are singletons. Material: CD4+ T cells from PBMCs. Receptors originate from a human donor in good health.

This sequence joins TRBV7-9 and TRBJ1-2; 10 nucleotides agree with TRBD1. V shed 5 bases and J 8 bases; nucleotides not matched to a gene: 8. This CDR3 comprises 14 residues. Looked up from germline, CDR1 is SEHNR and CDR2 is FQNEAQ (reference sequence). CDR3: CASSPSRDRGGYTF. DNA of the CDR3: TGTGCCAGCAGCCCCTCAAGGGACAGGGGAGGCTACACCTTC.

The rearrangement joins TRBV30 to TRBJ1-4; perhaps TRBD1 as D (6 bases). The CDR3 loop spans 14 amino acids. The V gene's germline CDR1 is GTSNPN and CDR2 SVGIG (reference sequence). V was cut by 2 bases and J by 8 bases, with 15 bases left in between. Written as DNA, the CDR3 is TGTGCCTGGAGTCGAAACAGGGAGGCAGAAAAACTGTTTTTT. This codes for CAWSRNREAEKLFF.

The chain couples TRBV28 to TRBJ2-3, with TRBD2 matching over 9 bases. The CDR3 consists of 12 residues. Germline V gives CDR1 MDHEN, CDR2 SYDVKM. With 5 bases clipped from V and 8 bases from J, the junction kept 2 bases outside the gene matches. The CDR3 here is CASSGTSPTQYF. CDR3 coding DNA: TGTGCCAGCAGTGGGACTAGCCCTACGCAGTATTTT. Full variable domain (outside the CDR3, taken from reference TRBV28 and TRBJ2-3): DVKVTQSSRYLVKRTGEKVFLECVQDMDHENMFWYRQDPGLGLRLIYFSYDVKMKEKGDIPEGYSVSREKKERFSLILESASTNQTSMYLCASSGTSPTQYFGPGTRLTVL.

The sample holds one count of this clonotype. This chain's CDR3 is CASSHPSMGDEQYF. The CDR3 DNA is TGTGCCAGCAGTCACCCTTCCATGGGAGACGAGCAGTACTTC. The V and J genes are TRBV6-5 and TRBJ2-7, with D possibly TRBD2 on 5 matching bases. The germline V and J ends were trimmed by 5 bases and 5 bases, with 16 bases remaining between them. Germline CDR1 and CDR2: MNHEY and SVGAGI. The CDR3 is 14 amino acids.

CDR3 coding DNA: TGTGCCAGCAGGGGACACCTCAATCAGCCCCAGCATTTT. Encoded protein: CASRGHLNQPQHF. The chain couples TRBV12-3 or TRBV12-4 to TRBJ1-5; tentative D call: TRBD1 (6 bases). The ends were cut back, 6 bases at V and 3 bases at J, with 9 bases in the middle. The CDR3 runs 13 residues.

The gene calls are TRBV29-1 and TRBJ1-1; D remains ambiguous. The CDR3 totals 13 residues. Trimming stripped 1 base from V and 4 bases from J, with 10 bases between. Germline V CDR1 and CDR2: SQVTM, ANQGSEA. Here the CDR3 reads CSVEGERSTEAFF. In DNA, the CDR3 is TGCAGCGTTGAAGGCGAAAGGTCCACTGAAGCTTTCTTT.

This chain uses TRBV29-1 with TRBJ1-2; tentative D call: TRBD1 (6 bases). V shed 3 bases and J shed 5 bases, with 13 bases lying between them. CDR1 is SQVTM and CDR2 is ANQGSEA in the germline V gene. The CDR3 is made up of 13 amino acids. DNA for the CDR3: TGCAGCGTTGACATACAGGGAAAGTATGGCTACACCTTC. As protein: CSVDIQGKYGYTF.

The rearrangement uses TRBV29-1 and TRBJ2-1, with D maybe TRBD2 (5 bases). The CDR3 length is 14 residues. Germline values: CDR1 SQVTM, CDR2 ANQGSEA. V dropped 6 bases and J dropped 4 bases, with 16 bases sitting between them. This CDR3 is CSVLGWQEYNEQFF. CDR3 DNA: TGCAGCGTACTAGGGTGGCAGGAGTACAATGAGCAGTTCTTC.

This chain links TRBV15 with TRBJ2-1; D gene ambiguous. The V end lost 0 bases, the J end lost 5 bases, and 11 bases lay between the germline ends. There are 15 residues in the CDR3. Germline V CDR1 and CDR2: LNHNV, YYDKDF (reference sequence). For the CDR3, the DNA is TGTGCCACCAGCAGAGACAGGTTATACGACAATGAGCAGTTCTTC. Protein: CATSRDRLYDNEQFF.

J is TRBJ1-2 and V is TRBV28; 10 bases fit TRBD1. The CDR3 is 16 amino acids. Trimming removed 6 bases from V and 4 bases from J; junction bases left unmatched: 11. Germline V gene data show CDR1 as MDHEN and CDR2 as SYDVKM. As DNA, the CDR3 is TGTGCCAGCAGAAGGGTACGGGACAGGGGTCTCTATGGCTACACCTTC. This translates into CASRRVRDRGLYGYTF.

This clonotype was detected once. The J gene is TRBJ1-1, the V gene TRBV28, with a tentative D call TRBD1 (5 bases). Germline CDR1 is MDHEN and CDR2 is SYDVKM. Between the trimmed V and J ends, which lost 5 bases and 11 bases, there was a span of 15 bases. There are 12 residues in the CDR3. The CDR3 DNA reads as TGTGCCAGCAGTCCAATCAGGGAGGTCGCTTTCTTT. Amino acids: CASSPIREVAFF. Together with reference TRBV28 and TRBJ1-1, the CDR3 gives the full variable domain: DVKVTQSSRYLVKRTGEKVFLECVQDMDHENMFWYRQDPGLGLRLIYFSYDVKMKEKGDIPEGYSVSREKKERFSLILESASTNQTSMYLCASSPIREVAFFGQGTRLTVV.

The rearrangement uses TRBV20-1 and TRBJ2-7; 11 nucleotides agree with TRBD2. Per germline, CDR1 DFQATT and CDR2 SNEGSKA (reference sequence). The J segment lost 6 bases and the V segment lost 8 bases, leaving 9 bases of the junction unmatched. The CDR3 has 13 amino acids. DNA for the CDR3: TGCAGTCCCTTAGCGGGAGGGCCTGGCGAGCAGTACTTC. It encodes CSPLAGGPGEQYF.

The count of this clonotype is one. This rearrangement joins TRBV30 to TRBJ1-3; D unresolved. The CDR3 contains 13 residues. Per the germline V gene, CDR1 is GTSNPN and CDR2 is SVGIG (reference sequence). The V end lost 1 base, the J end lost 0 bases, and 4 bases lay between the germline ends. This CDR3 reads CAWSGNSGNTIYF. In DNA, the CDR3 is TGTGCCTGGAGTGGTAACTCTGGAAACACCATATATTTT.

This clonotype was seen once. V and J are TRBV7-9 and TRBJ2-7; perhaps TRBD1 as D (5 bases). The V end was cut by 10 bases, the J end by 0 bases, with 22 bases between. Germline CDR1 SEHNR, CDR2 FQNEAQ (reference sequence). This CDR3 spans 16 amino acids. Here the CDR3 reads CATPVSQGSGSYEQYF. The CDR3 DNA sequence: TGTGCCACTCCTGTCAGTCAGGGATCCGGCTCCTACGAGCAGTACTTC.

The V gene is TRBV24-1, the J gene TRBJ2-7; the match to TRBD2 covers 12 bases. J was trimmed by 2 bases and V by 0 bases; bases with no gene match: 10. CDR1 KGHDR and CDR2 SFDVKD come from the germline V gene. The CDR3 sequence is 19 residues long. CDR3: CATSDLQPGLAGTPYEQYF. The CDR3 DNA sequence: TGTGCCACCAGTGATTTGCAGCCTGGACTAGCGGGGACCCCCTACGAGCAGTACTTC.

The chain uses TRBV6-5 and TRBJ2-5, with 10 bases matching TRBD2. Germline V gene lookup returns CDR1 MNHEY and CDR2 SVGAGI. The CDR3 extends over 14 amino acids. Trimming removed 7 bases from V and 5 bases from J; junction bases left unmatched: 7. The CDR3, as DNA: TGTGCCAGCACCTCGACTAGCGGGCACGAGACCCAGTACTTC. Its translation: CASTSTSGHETQYF.

This sequence joins TRBV11-1 and TRBJ2-1; TRBD1 or TRBD2 may be the D gene (5 bases each). CDR1 is SGHAT, CDR2 FQDESV, per germline (reference sequence). Trimming left V 1 base short and J 8 bases short, with 12 bases between. This CDR3 is built from 14 residues. CDR3 sequence (DNA): TGTGCCAGCAGCTTAGAGGCCAGGGAGCATGAGCAGTTCTTC. Protein: CASSLEAREHEQFF.

The chain uses TRBV29-1 and TRBJ2-1; 7 positions agree with TRBD2. V lost 6 bases to trimming and J lost 4 bases; unmatched junction nucleotides: 6. This CDR3 has 13 residues. CDR1 and CDR2 from the germline V gene are SQVTM and ANQGSEA. The CDR3 DNA reads as TGCAGCGTGGAACGGGAGGAATACAATGAGCAGTTCTTC. This gives the protein CSVEREEYNEQFF.

The genes are TRBV29-1 and TRBJ1-1; D not resolved. The CDR3 loop spans 10 amino acids. Per germline, CDR1 SQVTM and CDR2 ANQGSEA. V lost 1 base and J 8 bases, leaving 5 bases between the germline ends. The DNA for the CDR3 is TGCAGCGTTGAAGTCGAAGAAGCTTTCTTT. It codes for CSVEVEEAFF.

The CDR3 coding sequence is TGTGCCAGCAGTTTGCGGGGGCCAACCCTCTATGGCTACACCTTC. This encodes CASSLRGPTLYGYTF. V is TRBV27 and J is TRBJ1-2; perhaps TRBD1 as D (6 bases). The CDR3 sequence is 15 residues long. The V end was cut by 3 bases, the J end by 4 bases, with 15 bases between. Germline V CDR1 and CDR2: MNHEY, SMNVEV (reference sequence).

This chain links TRBV20-1 with TRBJ1-2; D not certain. The germline CDR1 and CDR2 sequences are DFQATT and SNEGSKA (reference sequence). V gave up 1 base and J gave up 7 bases, with 7 bases separating them. The CDR3 totals 11 residues. CDR3 region: CSARVGSGYTF. CDR3 coding DNA: TGCAGTGCTAGAGTAGGCTCTGGCTACACCTTC.

This clonotype was seen once. The junction differs from germline at one of its ends, possibly a read error. V gene TRBV9 combines with J gene TRBJ2-5, with D perhaps TRBD2 (5 bases). This CDR3 is built from 13 residues. CDR1 and CDR2 (germline): SGDLS, YYNGEE. The CDR3 loop is CASSPLAQGTQYF. The CDR3 nucleotides are TGTGCCAGCAGCCCGCTAGCCCAAGGGACCCAGTACTTC.

The chain employs TRBV20-1 and TRBJ2-1; 9 nucleotides agree with TRBD2. The CDR3 covers 15 residues. The V and J ends lost 3 bases and 3 bases, in that order; junction bases with no gene match: 6. Germline CDR1 and CDR2: DFQATT and SNEGSKA (reference sequence). The CDR3: CSASFKTSGYNEQFF. In nucleotides, the CDR3 is TGCAGTGCTAGTTTTAAGACTAGCGGCTACAATGAGCAGTTCTTC.